This passage covers 25 T cell receptor beta chains from one sample sequenced in a study of blood T cell repertoires in COVID-19. Clones were sequenced by immunoSEQ multiplex PCR, and TCRdb holds only the in-frame ones, with some missing. Among just under 90,000 clones listed, roughly 88% were seen once. The sample consisted of peripheral blood. These receptors were taken from a man aged 60 to 69 with acute or convalescent COVID-19.

This chain uses TRBV19 with TRBJ2-1; 9 nucleotides match TRBD1. The length of the CDR3 is 15 residues. V trimming: 6 bases; J trimming: 7 bases; junction bases outside the gene matches: 10. The germline gives CDR1 LNHDA, CDR2 SQIVND (reference sequence). The chain's CDR3 is CASSRRDREENEQFF. CDR3 nucleotides: TGTGCCAGTAGCCGCCGGGACAGGGAAGAAAATGAGCAGTTCTTC.

DNA of the CDR3: TGTGCCAGCAGAACCAACAGGGGGCGAGACACTGAAGCTTTCTTT. This sequence encodes CASRTNRGRDTEAFF. The gene calls are TRBV6-5 and TRBJ1-1; TRBD1 matches 9 bases. Losses at the gene ends were 6 bases for V and 3 bases for J; bases not matched to a gene: 8. The CDR3 sequence is 15 residues long. Germline CDR1 reads MNHEY; CDR2 reads SVGAGI.

The chain uses TRBV7-8 and TRBJ2-2; 7 nucleotides line up with TRBD1. Looked up from germline, CDR1 is SGHVS and CDR2 is FQNEAQ. J lost 4 bases, V lost 0 bases, and 14 bases had no gene match. This CDR3 is built from 19 residues. The CDR3 is CASSLAREGASRSTGELFF. The CDR3 DNA follows: TGTGCCAGCAGCTTAGCGCGCGAGGGGGCGAGTAGGAGCACCGGGGAGCTGTTTTTT.

This clone was seen more than once but under ten times. The V and J genes are TRBV5-4 and TRBJ2-2; TRBD1 matches at 9 bases. The V and J ends lost 3 bases and 5 bases, in that order; junction bases with no gene match: 5. Germline lookup yields CDR1 SGHNT and CDR2 YYREEE (reference sequence). This CDR3 is built from 15 residues. CDR3 DNA sequence: TGTGCCAGCAGCTCCGGACAGGGGAGGACCGGGGAGCTGTTTTTT. This translates into CASSSGQGRTGELFF.

This chain joins TRBV5-1 and TRBJ2-3, with D possibly matching TRBD2 (6 bases). The CDR3 covers 13 residues. Trimming took off 4 bases at V and 4 bases at J, with 10 bases between the two ends. In germline, CDR1 is SGHRS, CDR2 YFSETQ. The CDR3 coding sequence is TGCGCCAGCAGCCCCGGAGGGGCAGATACGCAGTATTTT. It codes for CASSPGGADTQYF. Full variable domain (missing parts from reference TRBV5-1 and TRBJ2-3): KAGVTQTPRYLIKTRGQQVTLSCSPISGHRSVSWYQQTPGQGLQFLFEYFSETQRNKGNFPGRFSGRQFSNSRSEMNVSTLELGDSALYLCASSPGGADTQYFGPGTRLTVL.

The chain joins TRBV6-6 to TRBJ2-7; D possibly corresponds to TRBD1 (5 bases). Between the trimmed V and J ends, which lost 6 bases and 2 bases, there was a span of 11 bases. The germline CDR1 and CDR2 sequences are MNHNY and SVGAGI (reference sequence). The CDR3 runs 13 residues. The DNA for the CDR3 is TGTGCCAGCAGCCGTGACAGAGCCTACGAGCAGTACTTC. This sequence encodes CASSRDRAYEQYF.

The V call is TRBV30, the J call TRBJ1-1; D is unclear. Trimming pared 7 bases from V and 0 bases from J, leaving 12 bases between. CDR1 is GTSNPN, CDR2 SVGIG, per germline (reference sequence). This CDR3 comprises 13 residues. CDR3 in DNA: TGTGCCTACACAGACACCTTGAACACTGAAGCTTTCTTT. Translated, it gives CAYTDTLNTEAFF.

V and J are TRBV5-1 and TRBJ2-1; 8 positions agree with TRBD2. The V gene end was trimmed by 3 bases and the J gene end by 8 bases; junction bases not matched to a gene: 13. The CDR3 sequence is 16 residues long. The V gene's germline CDR1 is SGHRS and CDR2 YFSETQ. The chain's CDR3 is CASSSLSGLAVDEQFF. The DNA for the CDR3 is TGCGCCAGCAGCTCGCTTTCAGGACTAGCCGTCGATGAGCAGTTCTTC. Combining the CDR3 with reference TRBV5-1 and TRBJ2-1 gives the whole variable domain KAGVTQTPRYLIKTRGQQVTLSCSPISGHRSVSWYQQTPGQGLQFLFEYFSETQRNKGNFPGRFSGRQFSNSRSEMNVSTLELGDSALYLCASSSLSGLAVDEQFFGPGTRLTVL.

J is TRBJ2-2 and V is TRBV5-1, with 10 bases aligning to TRBD1. The CDR3 consists of 17 residues. The ends lost 4 bases at V and 6 bases at J; junction bases unmatched: 12. CDR1 is SGHRS and CDR2 is YFSETQ in the germline V gene. The DNA of the CDR3 is TGCGCCAGCAGCGTGATGACAGGGGGCGCAGGGGCCGGGGAGCTGTTTTTT. Translated, it gives CASSVMTGGAGAGELFF. The full variable domain, rest sourced from reference TRBV5-1 and TRBJ2-2, is KAGVTQTPRYLIKTRGQQVTLSCSPISGHRSVSWYQQTPGQGLQFLFEYFSETQRNKGNFPGRFSGRQFSNSRSEMNVSTLELGDSALYLCASSVMTGGAGAGELFFGEGSRLTVL.

This clone was counted a few times. The chain employs TRBV5-6 and TRBJ2-2; D is possibly TRBD2 (6 bases). CDR1 SGHDT and CDR2 YYEEEE come from the germline V gene. The CDR3 has 16 amino acids. V was trimmed by 4 bases and J by 4 bases, leaving 17 bases between them. CDR3 residues: CASSTGGVHSTGELFF. Written as DNA, the CDR3 is TGTGCCAGCAGCACCGGAGGGGTACACTCCACCGGGGAGCTGTTTTTT.

The chain uses TRBV24-1 and TRBJ1-2; D gene ambiguous. The germline V gene has CDR1 KGHDR and CDR2 SFDVKD. CDR3 size: 14 residues. V gave up 1 base and J gave up 7 bases, with 12 bases separating them. The CDR3 is CATSDFNLRGGYTF. The CDR3 region has the DNA TGTGCCACCAGTGATTTTAACCTCCGCGGTGGCTACACCTTC.

This clone has just a few counts. This chain joins TRBV9 and TRBJ2-1, with D possibly matching TRBD2 (5 bases). Germline assignment: CDR1 SGDLS and CDR2 YYNGEE. This CDR3 contains 14 residues. V shed 3 bases and J shed 7 bases, with 14 bases lying between them. CDR3 residues: CASSDLVAQNEQFF. Here the CDR3 DNA reads TGTGCCAGCAGCGACCTGGTAGCGCAAAATGAGCAGTTCTTC.

The count of this clone is one. The chain uses TRBV5-1 and TRBJ2-4, with D possibly matching TRBD2 (6 bases). The CDR3 extends over 21 amino acids. V lost 4 bases and J lost 1, with 30 bases in between. CDR1 and CDR2 (germline): SGHRS, YFSETQ. The CDR3 reads CASSIEPTDPTPRGAKNIQYF. Written as DNA, the CDR3 is TGCGCCAGCAGCATAGAACCGACGGACCCCACACCCCGGGGGGCCAAAAACATTCAGTACTTC.

This rearrangement joins TRBV19 to TRBJ2-7, with D possibly TRBD1 on 6 matching bases. CDR3 size: 15 residues. The V gene lost 6 bases and the J gene lost 0 bases, with 15 bases spanning the gap. The germline CDR1 and CDR2 sequences are LNHDA and SQIVND (reference sequence). CDR3 amino acids: CASRTGHLRSYEQYF. The CDR3 coding sequence is TGTGCCAGTAGAACGGGACATCTGCGCTCCTACGAGCAGTACTTC.

J is TRBJ1-2 and V is TRBV30, with 10 bases that match TRBD1. Trimming cost V 5 bases and J 5 bases; bases outside gene matches: 2. The germline gives CDR1 GTSNPN, CDR2 SVGIG (reference sequence). This CDR3 has 12 residues. CDR3 coding DNA: TGTGCCTGGGGACAGGGGGGTTATGGCTACACCTTC. It translates to CAWGQGGYGYTF.

This clone was detected only once. The V and J genes are TRBV4-1 and TRBJ2-4, with TRBD2 identical over 7 bases. Germline V gene lookup returns CDR1 MGHRA and CDR2 YSYEKL. V shed 8 bases, J shed 8 bases, and the junction held 9 bases outside the gene matches. The CDR3 is made up of 13 amino acids. CDR3 nucleotide sequence: TGCGCCAGCGCGGGGGACCTGAGGGACATTCAGTACTTC. It encodes CASAGDLRDIQYF.

V and J are TRBV13 and TRBJ2-1, with 7 bases lining up with TRBD1. Germline values: CDR1 PRHDT, CDR2 FYEKMQ (reference sequence). V shed 4 bases and J 0 bases; nucleotides not matched to a gene: 9. The CDR3 runs to 17 residues. The CDR3 DNA reads TGTGCCAGCAGCTACTCTCCGGGACAGAGCTCCTACAATGAGCAGTTCTTC. Amino acid sequence: CASSYSPGQSSYNEQFF.

This chain's CDR3 is CASSRPGQGTDEQFF. DNA of the CDR3: TGTGCCAGCAGCCGGCCGGGACAGGGGACCGATGAGCAGTTCTTC. The V and J genes are TRBV3-1 (or the pseudogene TRBV3-2) and TRBJ2-1; 10 bases match TRBD1. Germline values: CDR1 LGHDT, CDR2 YNNKEL (reference sequence). V was pared by 4 bases and J by 8 bases, with 8 bases of the junction left unmatched. CDR3 length: 15 amino acids.

The chain employs TRBV7-9 and TRBJ2-1; the match to TRBD2 covers 11 bases. The CDR3 totals 15 residues. After removal of 5 bases from V and 7 bases from J, the junction contained 7 bases not matched to a gene. Per germline, CDR1 SEHNR and CDR2 FQNEAQ (reference sequence). The CDR3 nucleotides read TGTGCCAGCAGCCCTTTTAGCGGGGGGGCGAATGAGCAGTTCTTC. Encoded protein: CASSPFSGGANEQFF.

The chain carries TRBV11-2 and TRBJ1-2; weak D call: TRBD1 (5 bases). Trimming shortened V by 5 bases and J by 1 base, and 11 bases separated the two germline ends. This CDR3 contains 14 residues. Germline V gene data show CDR1 as SGHAT and CDR2 as FQNNGV. CDR3 in amino acids: CASSRGDSNYGYTF. Here the CDR3 DNA reads TGTGCCAGCAGCCGCGGAGACAGTAACTATGGCTACACCTTC.

V usage is TRBV11-2 and J usage is TRBJ1-3, with 7 positions matching TRBD1. The CDR3 spans 15 residues. Germline CDR1 and CDR2: SGHAT and FQNNGV. V trimming: 4 bases; J trimming: 0 bases; junction bases outside the gene matches: 3. DNA of the CDR3: TGTGCCAGCAGCTCCAGGGGGGCCTCTGGAAACACCATATATTTT. Its protein is CASSSRGASGNTIYF.

The chain is built from TRBV2 and TRBJ2-1; TRBD2 agrees at 16 bases. Germline V gene data show CDR1 as SNHLY and CDR2 as FYNNEI. J was trimmed by 4 bases and V by 6 bases; bases with no gene match: 9. The CDR3 length is 18 residues. CDR3 DNA sequence: TGTGCCAGCAGGGAGGGACTAGCGGGAGGGTTGGGGTACAATGAGCAGTTCTTC. Its translation: CASREGLAGGLGYNEQFF.

The CDR3 sequence: CASSTGDLYEQYF. Written as DNA, the CDR3 is TGCGCCAGCAGCACAGGGGACCTCTACGAGCAGTACTTC. The V call is TRBV5-1, the J call TRBJ2-7, with 7 positions matching TRBD1. The CDR3 is 13 residues long. Germline V lookup: CDR1 SGHRS, CDR2 YFSETQ. V shed 4 bases and J 3 bases; nucleotides not matched to a gene: 4.

The V and J genes are TRBV7-9 and TRBJ2-7; the D gene is possibly TRBD1 (6 bases). The V gene's germline CDR1 is SEHNR and CDR2 FQNEAQ (reference sequence). The CDR3 length is 14 residues. Between the trimmed V and J ends, which lost 4 bases and 2 bases, there was a span of 12 bases. The CDR3 DNA follows: TGTGCCAGCAGCTGGGGGCAGACAACCTACGAGCAGTACTTC. It is translated as CASSWGQTTYEQYF.

The genes are TRBV5-1 and TRBJ2-3, with TRBD2 identical over 13 bases. Trimming took 4 bases from V and 4 from J; bases not matched to a gene: 15. CDR3 size: 19 residues. CDR1 is SGHRS and CDR2 is YFSETQ in the germline V gene. The DNA for the CDR3 is TGCGCCAGCAGCCAAAAAAGTGGGACTAGCGGGATATCGGCAGATACGCAGTATTTT. It encodes CASSQKSGTSGISADTQYF.